This T cell receptor (beta chain) was captured by sequencing in a study of human T cells and chemical hapten exposure. Regarding the study as a whole: PT1 expanded TCR counts and patch test score were linked, and their correlation was positive.

Regarding time point: patch test 2, 6 weeks after DPC sensitization. Treatment meaning: therapeutic diphenylcyclopropenone sensitization with weekly scalp DPC. Blood draws came first, before each patch test. The table lists this clonotype with a few counts. The antigen remains undetermined. TCRdb re-analysed the RACE reads in MiXCR, keeping a single row per CDR3 protein. This sample has approximately 350,000 distinct CDR3 sequences, with about 6.3% found just once. With 7 bases removed from V and 6 bases from J, the gap between germline ends came to 19 bases. The CDR3 is made up of 14 amino acids. From germline, CDR1 is MNHNY and CDR2 SVGAGI (reference sequence).

This sequence originates from a woman under 30 with alopecia areata. Some clones in this sample may be carry-over from other donors' samples. Sequences were derived from whole blood, sampled in connection with sensitization to the hapten diphenylcyclopropenone (DPC). The genes are TRBV6-6 and TRBJ2-7, with D hard to call. The CDR3, as DNA: TGTGCCAGCAATCTAGGGCTGTCGCGTGGCGAGCAGTACTTC. Translated: CASNLGLSRGEQYF.